The TCR beta chain described here comes from a study of Graves' ophthalmopathy and Graves' hyperthyroidism. Study information: Specimen type is peripheral blood, obtained at initial diagnosis before any treatment. Points from the study as a whole: Most clonotypes expanded in thyroid above 0.001 frequency were present in blood too.

As diagnostic evidence, clinical symptoms, serum thyroxine, TRAb, thyroid ultrasound and orbital computed tomography were relied upon. The authors isolated PBMCs from around 10 ml of fresh peripheral blood. Amplified TCR beta CDR3 regions were obtained using RNA transcripts as template. Following a first-round RT-PCR that used HTBI primers, a second-round multiplex PCR was carried out. TCRdb recomputed calls from the multiplex PCR reads with MiXCR, one row per CDR3 protein. Counted here are over 500,000 distinct CDR3 sequences, around a fifth occurring once; the ten biggest clones make up approximately 7.7%. This clonotype was picked up a small number of times. Its specificity is unknown. The receptor was derived from a woman younger than 30 with stable Graves' hyperthyroidism. Some clones in this sample may be carry-over from other donors' samples. Sequenced sample: peripheral blood.

In nucleotides, the CDR3 is TGCGCCAGCAGCTCCAACGGACAGTCGCAAGATACGCAGTATTTT. As protein: CASSSNGQSQDTQYF. The genes are TRBV5-1 and TRBJ2-3, with TRBD1 as a possible D gene (6 bases). Germline CDR1 SGHRS, CDR2 YFSETQ. CDR3 length equals 15 residues. V was shortened by 3 bases and J by 5 bases, with 16 bases between the two germline ends.